This T cell receptor beta chain came from a study of T cells after yellow fever vaccination. Germline CDR1 reads SGDLS; CDR2 reads YYNGEE. Losses at the gene ends were 0 bases for V and 1 base for J; bases not matched to a gene: 3. The CDR3 totals 15 residues. Study-wide results and caveats: Overall, a small share of clonotypes was seen in both CD4 and CD8 compartments. Abundant contaminating clonotypes from the bulk population could appear in FACS-sorted repertoires.

This clonotype was observed a few times. The antigen is unknown. A 5'RACE template-switching step, the method used to make TCR cDNA, added a universal primer site and UMIs. TCRdb ran MiXCR on the 5' RACE reads and lists one entry per CDR3 protein. The repertoire holds under 550,000 distinct CDR3 sequences, with about a fifth as singletons. This receptor was identified in a man between 18 and 35 years old who received the YFV17D yellow fever vaccine. The gene calls are TRBV9 and TRBJ2-5, with TRBD2 identical over 7 bases. The sequencing here drew on PBMCs, taken approximately 22 days after the first yellow fever vaccination. The CDR3 region has the DNA TGTGCCAGCAGCGTAGTGGGGACTACCCAAGAGACCCAGTACTTC. Its protein is CASSVVGTTQETQYF.